The 14 T cell receptor beta chains reported below all come from one sample, sequenced in a study of T-cell memory formation after mild COVID-19. MiXCR, applied by TCRdb to the 5' RACE reads, yields one record per CDR3 protein. The sample holds over 500,000 distinct CDR3 sequences, roughly 17% seen once. The sequenced material came from PBMCs or a T cell subset sorted from them (not recorded which). The receptors originated from an adult woman who had mild COVID-19 (a few samples of this study predate the infection). Cell type and time point are not known.

This clonotype was observed a few times. J is TRBJ2-1 and V is TRBV12-3 or TRBV12-4; 9 bases align to TRBD1. This CDR3 contains 14 residues. The ends lost 8 bases at V and 8 bases at J; junction bases unmatched: 10. The CDR3 region has the DNA TGTGCCAGCCTCTCGGGACAGGGACTCTATGAGCAGTTCTTC. Protein: CASLSGQGLYEQFF.

The chain joins TRBV25-1 to TRBJ2-7; D might be TRBD1 (6 bases). This CDR3 region has 14 residues. Germline CDR1 MGHDK, CDR2 SYGVNS. The V and J ends lost 7 bases and 6 bases respectively, with 19 bases between them. Here the CDR3 reads CASTPQVQTGEQYF. The DNA of the CDR3 is TGTGCCAGCACACCGCAGGTTCAGACAGGCGAGCAGTACTTC.

This clonotype was counted between two and nine times. The chain joins TRBV19 to TRBJ2-7; D possibly corresponds to TRBD2 (5 bases). Trimming removed 3 bases at V and 3 bases at J, with 9 bases between. The germline V gene encodes CDR1 LNHDA and CDR2 SQIVND (reference sequence). CDR3 length: 13 residues. CDR3 nucleotide sequence: TGTGCCAGTAGTATTTCCGAGGGCTACGAGCAGTACTTC. Translation gives CASSISEGYEQYF.

This CDR3 reads CASSPPIPGATDTQYF. CDR3 bases: TGTGCCAGCAGCCCACCTATCCCAGGGGCGACAGATACGCAGTATTTT. The chain joins TRBV6-2 or TRBV6-3 to TRBJ2-3; maybe TRBD1 (6 bases). Germline V gene lookup returns CDR1 MNHEY and CDR2 SVGEGT. With 6 bases removed from V and 3 bases from J, the gap between germline ends came to 19 bases. There are 16 residues in the CDR3.

This clonotype was seen ten or more times. The chain links TRBV7-9 to TRBJ1-1; the D gene is possibly TRBD1 (6 bases). V was clipped by 5 bases and J by 4 bases, with 11 bases between them. The CDR3 runs to 13 residues. The germline V gene encodes CDR1 SEHNR and CDR2 FQNEAQ (reference sequence). The CDR3 DNA sequence: TGTGCCAGCAGCACTACAGGGTCCACTGAAGCTTTCTTT. This translates into CASSTTGSTEAFF.

This clonotype was counted between two and nine times. The chain links TRBV14 to TRBJ2-1, with TRBD1 as a possible D gene (5 bases). Trimming cost V 0 bases and J 10 bases, with 13 bases left between them. From germline, CDR1 is SGHDN and CDR2 FVKESK. This CDR3 contains 14 residues. The CDR3 sequence is CASSQDLRELEQFF. Written as DNA, the CDR3 is TGTGCCAGCAGCCAAGATCTCAGGGAATTGGAGCAGTTCTTC.

In this sample, this clonotype turned up many times. The genes are TRBV9 and TRBJ2-1, with 8 bases aligning to TRBD2. The CDR3 covers 15 residues. The germline CDR1 and CDR2 sequences are SGDLS and YYNGEE. V trimming: 2 bases; J trimming: 2 bases; junction bases outside the gene matches: 3. The CDR3 loop reads CASSVSGSPYNEQFF. CDR3 nucleotide sequence: TGTGCCAGCAGCGTGAGCGGGAGTCCCTACAATGAGCAGTTCTTC. Full variable domain (remainder filled in from reference TRBV9 and TRBJ2-1): DSGVTQTPKHLITATGQRVTLRCSPRSGDLSVYWYQQSLDQGLQFLIQYYNGEERAKGNILERFSAQQFPDLHSELNLSSLELGDSALYFCASSVSGSPYNEQFFGPGTRLTVL.

The rearrangement uses TRBV4-1 and TRBJ1-4; 10 bases are shared with TRBD1. CDR1 is MGHRA and CDR2 is YSYEKL in the germline V gene. The CDR3 runs to 15 residues. The ends lost 1 base at V and 4 bases at J; junction bases unmatched: 0. CDR3 residues: CASSQGDRGNEKLFF. Written as DNA, the CDR3 is TGCGCCAGCAGCCAAGGGGACAGGGGTAATGAAAAACTGTTTTTT.

The chain's CDR3 is CASSPGTTRINYGYTF. In nucleotides, the CDR3 is TGTGCCAGCTCACCAGGGACCACTAGAATTAACTATGGCTACACCTTC. The chain uses TRBV18 and TRBJ1-2, with a weak D call TRBD1 (5 bases). Trimming removed 2 bases at V and 1 base at J, with 14 bases between. From germline, CDR1 is KGHSH and CDR2 LQKENI. The CDR3 has 16 amino acids.

The chain combines TRBV3-1 with TRBJ2-2; 7 bases align to TRBD2. V trimming: 6 bases; J trimming: 7 bases; junction bases outside the gene matches: 2. The CDR3 loop spans 12 amino acids. Germline V gene sequence: CDR1 LGHDT, CDR2 YNNKEL (reference sequence). For the CDR3, the DNA is TGTGCCAGCAGGCCTAGCGGCGGGGAGCTGTTTTTT. Translated: CASRPSGGELFF.

There are a few counts of this clonotype. This chain uses TRBV7-6 with TRBJ2-7, with 11 bases that match TRBD2. After removal of 1 base from V and 3 bases from J, the junction contained 5 bases not matched to a gene. Germline assignment: CDR1 SGHVS and CDR2 FNYEAQ. There are 16 residues in the CDR3. The CDR3 DNA reads TGTGCCAGCAGCTTAGAACTAGCGGGAGAAGGCTACGAGCAGTACTTC. It translates to CASSLELAGEGYEQYF.

This clonotype appeared a few times. This rearrangement joins TRBV10-3 to TRBJ2-7; no clear D gene. The CDR3 loop spans 14 amino acids. From germline, CDR1 is ENHRY and CDR2 SYGVKD. Trimming left V 2 bases short and J 5 bases short, with 13 bases between. This CDR3 is CAISEGHRFHEQYF. CDR3 in DNA: TGTGCCATCAGTGAGGGGCATAGGTTCCACGAGCAGTACTTC.

This chain uses TRBV3-1 with TRBJ2-3, with D hard to call. The CDR3 runs 14 residues. Trimming removed 1 base from V and 1 base from J, with 6 bases in between. The V gene's germline CDR1 is LGHDT and CDR2 YNNKEL (reference sequence). The CDR3 DNA reads as TGTGCCAGCAGCCAAGCCCCCGGCACAGATACGCAGTATTTT. As protein: CASSQAPGTDTQYF.

The rearrangement joins TRBV2 to TRBJ1-5; D call uncertain. Germline V lookup: CDR1 SNHLY, CDR2 FYNNEI. CDR3 size: 13 residues. Trimming stripped 7 bases from V and 7 bases from J, with 14 bases between. The CDR3 protein is CASTVEDWQPQHF. In DNA, the CDR3 is TGTGCCAGCACCGTGGAGGACTGGCAGCCCCAGCATTTT. Based on the CDR3 plus reference TRBV2 and TRBJ1-5, the full variable domain is EPEVTQTPSHQVTQMGQEVILRCVPISNHLYFYWYRQILGQKVEFLVSFYNNEISEKSEIFDDQFSVERPDGSNFTLKIRSTKLEDSAMYFCASTVEDWQPQHFGDGTRLSIL.